Sequencing of this T cell receptor beta chain was carried out in a study of shared clonotypes between healthy human individuals. The naive CD8 population came from CD45RO-negative cells selected for CCR7, without terminally differentiated effector memory CD45RA+ cells. The donor cohort consisted entirely of Caucasian adults residing in Nashville, Tennessee. This CDR3 is built from 15 residues. The germline CDR1 and CDR2 sequences are SGHKS and YYEKEE (reference sequence). Deletions cut 4 bases from V and 1 base from J, with 14 bases between. Findings and caveats of the study: An expected dependence of interdonor clonotype sharing on sequencing depth was noted.

Regarding this clone: Its specificity is unknown.

Assay used: immunoSEQ multiplex PCR; TCRdb lists only in-frame clones, some missing. The sample consists of about 2,200,000 clones, under 95% of them appearing once. J is TRBJ1-1 and V is TRBV5-5; D is perhaps TRBD1 (5 bases). This TCR came from a young man in good health. Some clones in this sample may be carry-over from other donors' samples. The sequenced material came from naive CD8+ T cells from PBMCs. CDR3 in DNA: TGTGCCAGCAGCCGCCTCCGGGACTCGAACACTGAAGCTTTCTTT. It translates to CASSRLRDSNTEAFF.